The clone carrying this T cell receptor (beta chain) was observed many times. Its specificity is unknown. This entry belongs to a study of early T cells in non-severe SARS-CoV-2 infection. Findings and caveats of the study: VDJdb-based matching was biased toward anti-spike CD8 responses and missed private and CD4 specificities.

Germline V gene sequence: CDR1 SGHNT, CDR2 YYREEE (reference sequence). Trimming took 4 bases from V and 4 from J; bases not matched to a gene: 5. The length of the CDR3 is 15 residues. TCRdb itself ran the 5' RACE reads through MiXCR, one entry per CDR3 protein. Among roughly 40,000 distinct CDR3 sequences listed, roughly 5% were seen once. The TCR sequence derives from an adult who was a healthcare worker with PCR-confirmed SARS-CoV-2 infection or an uninfected control (not recorded which). Sequences were obtained from whole blood. V usage is TRBV5-4 and J usage is TRBJ2-2; 9 nucleotides align to TRBD2. The CDR3 spells CASSLAGSSTGELFF. In nucleotides, the CDR3 is TGTGCCAGCAGCCTAGCGGGATCCTCCACCGGGGAGCTGTTTTTT.